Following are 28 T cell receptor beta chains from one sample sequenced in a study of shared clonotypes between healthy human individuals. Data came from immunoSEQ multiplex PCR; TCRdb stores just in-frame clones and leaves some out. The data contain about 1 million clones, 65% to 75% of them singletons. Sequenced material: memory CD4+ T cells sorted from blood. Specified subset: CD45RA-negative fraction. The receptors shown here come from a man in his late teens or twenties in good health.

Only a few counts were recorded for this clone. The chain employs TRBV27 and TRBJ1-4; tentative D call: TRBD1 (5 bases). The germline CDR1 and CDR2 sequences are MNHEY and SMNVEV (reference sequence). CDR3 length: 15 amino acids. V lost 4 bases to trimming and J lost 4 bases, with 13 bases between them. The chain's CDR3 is CASSSIDRNNEKLFF. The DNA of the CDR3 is TGTGCCAGCAGTTCGATCGACAGAAATAATGAAAAACTGTTTTTT. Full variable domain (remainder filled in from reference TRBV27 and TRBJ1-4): EAQVTQNPRYLITVTGKKLTVTCSQNMNHEYMSWYRQDPGLGLRQIYYSMNVEVTDKGDVPEGYKVSRKEKRNFPLILESPSPNQTSLYFCASSSIDRNNEKLFFGSGTQLSVL.

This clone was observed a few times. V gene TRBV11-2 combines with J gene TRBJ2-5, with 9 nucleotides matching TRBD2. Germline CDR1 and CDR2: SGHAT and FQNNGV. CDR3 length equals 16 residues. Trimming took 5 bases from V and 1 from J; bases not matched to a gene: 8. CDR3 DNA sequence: TGTGCCAGCAGCCCCGGGACTAGCAATTTCCAAGAGACCCAGTACTTC. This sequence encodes CASSPGTSNFQETQYF.

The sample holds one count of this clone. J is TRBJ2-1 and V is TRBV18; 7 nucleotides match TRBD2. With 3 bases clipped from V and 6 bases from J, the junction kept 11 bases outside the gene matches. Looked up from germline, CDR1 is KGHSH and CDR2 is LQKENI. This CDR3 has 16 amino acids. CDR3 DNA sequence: TGTGCCAGCTCACCCCAGAGCGGGATAGTTGGCAATGAGCAGTTCTTC. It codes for CASSPQSGIVGNEQFF.

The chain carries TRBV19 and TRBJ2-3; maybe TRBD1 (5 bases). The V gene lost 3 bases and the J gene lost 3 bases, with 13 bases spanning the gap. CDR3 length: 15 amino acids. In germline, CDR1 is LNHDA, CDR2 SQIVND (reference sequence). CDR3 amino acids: CASSISRAGTDTQYF. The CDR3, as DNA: TGTGCCAGTAGTATCTCCAGGGCTGGGACAGATACGCAGTATTTT. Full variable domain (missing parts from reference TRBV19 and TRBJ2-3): DGGITQSPKYLFRKEGQNVTLSCEQNLNHDAMYWYRQDPGQGLRLIYYSQIVNDFQKGDIAEGYSVSREKKESFPLTVTSAQKNPTAFYLCASSISRAGTDTQYFGPGTRLTVL.

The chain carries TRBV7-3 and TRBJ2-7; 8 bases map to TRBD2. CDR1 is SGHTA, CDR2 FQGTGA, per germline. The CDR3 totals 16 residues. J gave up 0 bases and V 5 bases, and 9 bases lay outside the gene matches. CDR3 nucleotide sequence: TGTGCCAGCAGCACCCAGGCTAGCGGGCTCTCCTACGAGCAGTACTTC. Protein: CASSTQASGLSYEQYF. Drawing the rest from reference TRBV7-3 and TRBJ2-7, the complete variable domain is GAGVSQTPSNKVTEKGKYVELRCDPISGHTALYWYRQSLGQGPEFLIYFQGTGAADDSGLPNDRFFAVRPEGSVSTLKIQRTERGDSAVYLCASSTQASGLSYEQYFGPGTRLTVT.

The DNA for the CDR3 is TGTGCCAGCTCACCATCAGTGCCGACCAATGGGCCCCAGCATTTT. Translated: CASSPSVPTNGPQHF. The rearrangement joins TRBV18 to TRBJ1-5, with D hard to call. V lost 2 bases, J lost 9 bases, and 17 bases lay in between. CDR1 is KGHSH, CDR2 LQKENI, per germline. The CDR3 contains 15 residues. Variable domain in full (rest from reference TRBV18 and TRBJ1-5): NAGVMQNPRHLVRRRGQEARLRCSPMKGHSHVYWYRQLPEEGLKFMVYLQKENIIDESGMPKERFSAEFPKEGPSILRIQQVVRGDSAAYFCASSPSVPTNGPQHFGDGTRLSIL.

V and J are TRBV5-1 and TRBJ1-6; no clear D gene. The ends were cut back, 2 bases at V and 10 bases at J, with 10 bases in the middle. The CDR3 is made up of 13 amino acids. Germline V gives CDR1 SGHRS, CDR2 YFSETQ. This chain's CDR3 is CASSFGSVSPLHF. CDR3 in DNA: TGCGCCAGCAGCTTTGGGTCGGTATCACCCCTCCACTTT.

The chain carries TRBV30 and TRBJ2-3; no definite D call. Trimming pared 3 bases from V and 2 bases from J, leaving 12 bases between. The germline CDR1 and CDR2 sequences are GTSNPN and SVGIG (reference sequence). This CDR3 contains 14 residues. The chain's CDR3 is CAWSPPTHTDTQYF. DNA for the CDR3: TGTGCCTGGAGCCCCCCCACCCACACAGATACGCAGTATTTT.

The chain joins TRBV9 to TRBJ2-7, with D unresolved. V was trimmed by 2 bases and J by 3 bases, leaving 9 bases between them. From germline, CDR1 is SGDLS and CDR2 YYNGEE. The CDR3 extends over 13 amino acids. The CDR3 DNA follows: TGTGCCAGCAGCGTTGGGCCGCTCTACGAGCAGTACTTC. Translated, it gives CASSVGPLYEQYF.

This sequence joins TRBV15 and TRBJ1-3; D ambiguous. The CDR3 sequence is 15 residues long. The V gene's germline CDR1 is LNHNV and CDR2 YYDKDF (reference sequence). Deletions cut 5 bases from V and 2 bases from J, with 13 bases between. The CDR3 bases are TGTGCCACCAGCCCAGCCGGGTCCCCTGGAAACACCATATATTTT. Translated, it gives CATSPAGSPGNTIYF.

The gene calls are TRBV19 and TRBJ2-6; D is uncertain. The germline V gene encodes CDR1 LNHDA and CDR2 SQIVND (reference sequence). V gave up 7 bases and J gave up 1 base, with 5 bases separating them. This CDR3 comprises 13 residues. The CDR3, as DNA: TGTGCCAGTAAAGGGTCTGGGGCCAACGTCCTGACTTTC. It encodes CASKGSGANVLTF.

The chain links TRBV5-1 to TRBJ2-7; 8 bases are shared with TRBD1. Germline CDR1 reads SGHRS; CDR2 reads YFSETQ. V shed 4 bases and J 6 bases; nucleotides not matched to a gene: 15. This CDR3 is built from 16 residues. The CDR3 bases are TGCGCCAGCAGCCCGGGAATGGGGACAGGCCTAGGCGAGCAGTACTTC. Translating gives CASSPGMGTGLGEQYF.

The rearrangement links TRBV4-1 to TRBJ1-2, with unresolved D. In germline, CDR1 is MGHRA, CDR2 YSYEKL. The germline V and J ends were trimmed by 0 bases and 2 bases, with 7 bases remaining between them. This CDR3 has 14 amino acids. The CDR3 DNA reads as TGCGCCAGCAGCCAAGATTCGGGGAACTATGGCTACACCTTC. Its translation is CASSQDSGNYGYTF.

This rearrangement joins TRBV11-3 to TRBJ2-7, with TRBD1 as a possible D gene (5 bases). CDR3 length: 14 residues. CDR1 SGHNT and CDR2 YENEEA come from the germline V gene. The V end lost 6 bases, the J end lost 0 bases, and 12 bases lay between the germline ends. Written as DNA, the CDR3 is TGTGCCAGCAGTCGAGACAGCAGCTCCTACGAGCAGTACTTC. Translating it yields CASSRDSSSYEQYF.

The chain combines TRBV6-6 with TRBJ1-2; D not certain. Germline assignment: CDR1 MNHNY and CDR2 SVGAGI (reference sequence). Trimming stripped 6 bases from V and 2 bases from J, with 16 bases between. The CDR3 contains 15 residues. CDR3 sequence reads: CASSHGDLQNYGYTF. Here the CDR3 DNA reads TGTGCCAGCAGCCACGGAGATTTGCAGAACTATGGCTACACCTTC.

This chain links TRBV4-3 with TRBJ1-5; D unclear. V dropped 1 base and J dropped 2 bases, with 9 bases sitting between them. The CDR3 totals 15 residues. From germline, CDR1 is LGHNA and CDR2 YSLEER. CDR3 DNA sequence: TGCGCCAGCAGCCAAGGTACCACCGGCAATCAGCCCCAGCATTTT. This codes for CASSQGTTGNQPQHF.

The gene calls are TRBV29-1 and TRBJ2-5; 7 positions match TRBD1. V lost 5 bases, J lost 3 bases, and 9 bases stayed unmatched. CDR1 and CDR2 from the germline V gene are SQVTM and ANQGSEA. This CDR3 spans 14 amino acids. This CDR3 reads CSVIQGSREETQYF. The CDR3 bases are TGCAGCGTTATACAGGGGAGTCGGGAAGAGACCCAGTACTTC.

For the CDR3, the DNA is TGTGCCAGCAGCTTGGAACCAGGGAGCTATGGCTACACCTTC. This encodes CASSLEPGSYGYTF. This chain joins TRBV5-4 and TRBJ1-2; D is possibly TRBD1 (5 bases). V was pared by 0 bases and J by 4 bases, with 10 bases between. Germline V gives CDR1 SGHNT, CDR2 YYREEE (reference sequence). This CDR3 is built from 14 residues.

The CDR3 sequence is CASSLGGLGQPQHF. In DNA, the CDR3 is TGCGCCAGCAGCTTGGGTGGGCTTGGTCAGCCCCAGCATTTT. The V call is TRBV5-1, the J call TRBJ1-5; D ambiguous. This CDR3 region has 14 residues. Germline CDR1 and CDR2: SGHRS and YFSETQ. V shed 0 bases and J shed 6 bases, with 10 bases lying between them.

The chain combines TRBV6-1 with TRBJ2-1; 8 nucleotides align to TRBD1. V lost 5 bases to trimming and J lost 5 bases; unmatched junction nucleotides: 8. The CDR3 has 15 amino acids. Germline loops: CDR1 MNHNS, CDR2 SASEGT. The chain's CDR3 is CASSLDRAPNNEQFF. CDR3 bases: TGTGCCAGCAGTCTGGACAGGGCCCCGAACAATGAGCAGTTCTTC.

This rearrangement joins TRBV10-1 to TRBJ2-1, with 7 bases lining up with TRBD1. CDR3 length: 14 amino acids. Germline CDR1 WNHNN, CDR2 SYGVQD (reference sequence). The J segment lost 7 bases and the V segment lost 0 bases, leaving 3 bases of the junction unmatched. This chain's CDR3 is CASSESRTGNEQFF. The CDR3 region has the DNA TGCGCCAGCAGTGAGTCGAGGACAGGTAATGAGCAGTTCTTC.

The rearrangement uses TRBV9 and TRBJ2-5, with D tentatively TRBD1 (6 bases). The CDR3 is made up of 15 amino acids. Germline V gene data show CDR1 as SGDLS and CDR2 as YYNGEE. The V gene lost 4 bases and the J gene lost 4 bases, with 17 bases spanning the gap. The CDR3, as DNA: TGTGCCAGCAGCCCAGGGGATGGGGCGAGAGAGACCCAGTACTTC. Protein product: CASSPGDGARETQYF. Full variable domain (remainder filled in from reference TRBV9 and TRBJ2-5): DSGVTQTPKHLITATGQRVTLRCSPRSGDLSVYWYQQSLDQGLQFLIQYYNGEERAKGNILERFSAQQFPDLHSELNLSSLELGDSALYFCASSPGDGARETQYFGPGTRLLVL.

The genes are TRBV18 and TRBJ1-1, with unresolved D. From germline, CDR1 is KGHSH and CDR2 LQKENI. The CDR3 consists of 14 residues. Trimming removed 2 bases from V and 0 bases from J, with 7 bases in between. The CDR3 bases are TGTGCCAGCTCACCAAAGAGCCTGAACACTGAAGCTTTCTTT. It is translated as CASSPKSLNTEAFF.

In DNA, the CDR3 is TGTGCCAGCAGCTTCCGGACAGGGGGGCGAGCCTACGAGCAGTACTTC. It specifies CASSFRTGGRAYEQYF. V and J are TRBV5-4 and TRBJ2-7, with 10 bases lining up with TRBD1. CDR3 length: 16 amino acids. Germline V gene sequence: CDR1 SGHNT, CDR2 YYREEE (reference sequence). V dropped 2 bases and J dropped 2; count of bases not matched to a gene: 7.

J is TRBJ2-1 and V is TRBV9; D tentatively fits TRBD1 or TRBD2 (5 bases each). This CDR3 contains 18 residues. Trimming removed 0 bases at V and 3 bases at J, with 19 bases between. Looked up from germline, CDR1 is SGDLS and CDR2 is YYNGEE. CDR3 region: CASSVVLRSLGVYNEQFF. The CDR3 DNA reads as TGTGCCAGCAGCGTAGTGTTGAGGTCTTTGGGGGTCTACAATGAGCAGTTCTTC. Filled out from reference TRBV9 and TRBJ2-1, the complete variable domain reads DSGVTQTPKHLITATGQRVTLRCSPRSGDLSVYWYQQSLDQGLQFLIQYYNGEERAKGNILERFSAQQFPDLHSELNLSSLELGDSALYFCASSVVLRSLGVYNEQFFGPGTRLTVL.

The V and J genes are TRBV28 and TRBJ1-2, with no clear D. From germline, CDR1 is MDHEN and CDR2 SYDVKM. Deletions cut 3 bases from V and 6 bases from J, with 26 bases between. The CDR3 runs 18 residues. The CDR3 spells CASSFYLGGSKGRDGYTF. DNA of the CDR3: TGTGCCAGCAGTTTTTATTTGGGTGGGAGTAAGGGAAGAGATGGCTACACCTTC.

CDR3 in amino acids: CASSPGTLNTEAFF. DNA for the CDR3: TGTGCCAGCAGTCCCGGGACACTGAACACTGAAGCTTTCTTT. This sequence joins TRBV6-5 and TRBJ1-1, with a possible D match to TRBD1 (6 bases). V was trimmed by 5 bases and J by 0 bases, leaving 10 bases between them. Germline V gene lookup returns CDR1 MNHEY and CDR2 SVGAGI. The CDR3 has 14 residues.

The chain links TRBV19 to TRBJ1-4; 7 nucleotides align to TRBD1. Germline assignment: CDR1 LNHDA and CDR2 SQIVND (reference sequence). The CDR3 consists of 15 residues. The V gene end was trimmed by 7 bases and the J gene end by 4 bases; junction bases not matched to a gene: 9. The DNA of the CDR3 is TGTGCCAGTACTAACAGACAGGGCCTTAATGAAAAACTGTTTTTT. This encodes CASTNRQGLNEKLFF.